The rows below give T cell receptor beta chains drawn from one sample of a study of post-analysis software for immune sequencing data. Each CDR3 protein is one row after TCRdb ran MiXCR on the PCR reads. This table holds hundreds of thousands of distinct CDR3 sequences, around 64% found once. Input material: blood. The source is a girl aged 2-10 years with multiple sclerosis. The CDR3 runs from the conserved cysteine through the conserved F or W. The order of the fields is CDR3 DNA, CDR3 protein, D gene, V gene, J gene, clone size. The D gene is left open where the match is weak. The size entry is marked missing in some rows and otherwise reads once, few, many or a size class.

DNA: TGCGCCAGCAGTCAGCTAGCGGAAGTCTACAATGAGCAGTTCTTC
CDR3: CASSQLAEVYNEQFF
D: TRBD2
V: TRBV5-1
J: TRBJ2-1
size: .

DNA: TGTGCCAGCAGTATACCCACAGGCCCCTACACCTTC
CDR3: CASSIPTGPYTF
D: .
V: TRBV6-5
J: TRBJ1-2
size: .

DNA: TGCGCCAGCAGCCCCCTCGGGACTAGCGGAGGCACAGATACGCAGTATTTT
CDR3: CASSPLGTSGGTDTQYF
D: TRBD2
V: TRBV5-1
J: TRBJ2-3
size: .

DNA: TGCAGTGCTAGATTGGCTAGCGGGGGCGGTTCCTACAATGAGCAGTTCTTC
CDR3: CSARLASGGGSYNEQFF
D: TRBD2
V: TRBV20-1
J: TRBJ2-1
size: .

DNA: TGCAGTGCTAGGGGGACTAGCGGGGGTGCCTACAATGAGCAGTTCTTC
CDR3: CSARGTSGGAYNEQFF
D: TRBD2
V: TRBV20-1
J: TRBJ2-1
size: once

DNA: TGTGCCAGCAGTCAATCGGCCCGGATGATGAGAGGCTACACCTTC
CDR3: CASSQSARMMRGYTF
D: .
V: TRBV12-3/TRBV12-4
J: TRBJ1-2
size: .

DNA: TGTGCCAGCAGTGGGATGGGTAGCCTTACAGATACGCAGTATTTT
CDR3: CASSGMGSLTDTQYF
D: .
V: TRBV12-3/TRBV12-4
J: TRBJ2-3
size: .

DNA: TGTGCCAGCAGTTTCCAGGGGGCTGTGTACAATGAGCAGTTCTTC
CDR3: CASSFQGAVYNEQFF
D: TRBD1
V: TRBV27
J: TRBJ2-1
size: .

DNA: TGTGCCAGCAGTCCCGGGACAGGGGGCTATGGCTACACCTTC
CDR3: CASSPGTGGYGYTF
D: TRBD1
V: TRBV12-3/TRBV12-4
J: TRBJ1-2
size: few

DNA: TGTGCCACCAGTGGAGCGGGGGGGTTCACAGATACGCAGTATTTT
CDR3: CATSGAGGFTDTQYF
D: TRBD2
V: TRBV24-1
J: TRBJ2-3
size: .

DNA: TGTGCCAGCAGCTTCGTCACACCCCTAGACTATGGCTACACCTTC
CDR3: CASSFVTPLDYGYTF
D: .
V: TRBV5-8
J: TRBJ1-2
size: .

DNA: TGTGCCAGCAGCCCTCAGGACTCGCCGGCGGGGGCCAACGTCCTGACTTTC
CDR3: CASSPQDSPAGANVLTF
D: .
V: TRBV7-9
J: TRBJ2-6
size: .

DNA: TGTGCCAGCAGCGCTGACTACTCCTACAATGAGCAGTTCTTC
CDR3: CASSADYSYNEQFF
D: .
V: TRBV7-2
J: TRBJ2-1
size: .

DNA: TGCGCCAGCAGCCAAGACCGACAGGACGTCCTGACTTTC
CDR3: CASSQDRQDVLTF
D: .
V: TRBV4-3
J: TRBJ2-6
size: .

DNA: TGTGCCAGCAGCTACCGGACTGAGGGGGATACGCAGTATTTT
CDR3: CASSYRTEGDTQYF
D: .
V: TRBV11-2
J: TRBJ2-3
size: .

DNA: TGCGCCAGCAGAAGCGGGGTGGGGCTGAAAGGCAATGAGCAGTTCTTC
CDR3: CASRSGVGLKGNEQFF
D: TRBD2
V: TRBV5-1
J: TRBJ2-1
size: few

DNA: TGCAGCGTTGAGGCTAGCGGAGGTAGCACAGATACGCAGTATTTT
CDR3: CSVEASGGSTDTQYF
D: TRBD2
V: TRBV29-1
J: TRBJ2-3
size: few

DNA: TGTGCCAGCAGCTTTGGGGGGGGGTCTGAAGCTTTCTTT
CDR3: CASSFGGGSEAFF
D: .
V: TRBV7-2
J: TRBJ1-1
size: .

DNA: TGTGCCAGCAGTTACTCGGCGGGGGAAGGGACTGAAGCTTTCTTT
CDR3: CASSYSAGEGTEAFF
D: .
V: TRBV6-6
J: TRBJ1-1
size: .

DNA: TGTGCCAGCAGTTACCGGCCGGGGGTACAGTCCCGGGATACGCAGTATTTT
CDR3: CASSYRPGVQSRDTQYF
D: .
V: TRBV6-2/TRBV6-3
J: TRBJ2-3
size: .

DNA: TGTGCCAGCAGGCCAAACAATGAGCAGTTCTTC
CDR3: CASRPNNEQFF
D: .
V: TRBV2
J: TRBJ2-1
size: .

DNA: TGTGCCAGCAGTTACTTCGGGGGCGGGGATCAGCCCCAGCATTTT
CDR3: CASSYFGGGDQPQHF
D: .
V: TRBV6-5
J: TRBJ1-5
size: once

DNA: TGTGCCAGCAGCTTTGACAGGGGGCGCACAGATACGCAGTATTTT
CDR3: CASSFDRGRTDTQYF
D: TRBD1
V: TRBV7-3
J: TRBJ2-3
size: .

DNA: TGTGCCAACTCCGGGACAGGGGCGTCCCCAGTAGCGGGATGGAAGTCCTACGAGCAGTACTTC
CDR3: CANSGTGASPVAGWKSYEQYF
D: TRBD1
V: TRBV24-1
J: TRBJ2-7
size: .

DNA: TGTGCCAGCAGTTATTTTGGTTCTAGCGGGAGTATAATTTATGAGCAGTACTTC
CDR3: CASSYFGSSGSIIYEQYF
D: TRBD2
V: TRBV6-5
J: TRBJ2-5
size: .

DNA: TGTGCTCTTAGGGGGGGGCCTGAGAATGAGCAGTTCTTC
CDR3: CALRGGPENEQFF
D: .
V: TRBV7-9
J: TRBJ2-1
size: .

DNA: TGTGCCAGCAGCCCCCGGGACCCACCCTACGAGCAGTACTTC
CDR3: CASSPRDPPYEQYF
D: .
V: TRBV5-5
J: TRBJ2-7
size: few

DNA: TGTGCCAGCAGCTTATTTAGCGGGAGAAGATTCGATGAGCAGTTCTTC
CDR3: CASSLFSGRRFDEQFF
D: TRBD2
V: TRBV7-8
J: TRBJ2-1
size: .

DNA: TGTGCCAGCAGCCAGCTACGGGGGCCAGGGACCCAGTACTTC
CDR3: CASSQLRGPGTQYF
D: .
V: TRBV3-1
J: TRBJ2-5
size: many

DNA: TGTGCCAGCAGCTTAGCTCGAGATGGCTACACCTTC
CDR3: CASSLARDGYTF
D: .
V: TRBV7-8
J: TRBJ1-2
size: .

DNA: TGCAGCGTCGTGGCAGGGGATCTCTCCTACGAGCAGTACTTC
CDR3: CSVVAGDLSYEQYF
D: .
V: TRBV29-1
J: TRBJ2-7
size: .

DNA: TGTGCCAGCAGTTCCATGACAGGCTCCTACGAGCAGTACTTC
CDR3: CASSSMTGSYEQYF
D: .
V: TRBV28
J: TRBJ2-7
size: .

DNA: TGCAGCGGCTACATACAGGGGGGCCCGCGAGGAGAGACCCAGTACTTC
CDR3: CSGYIQGGPRGETQYF
D: TRBD1
V: TRBV29-1
J: TRBJ2-5
size: .

DNA: TGTGCCAGTAGCTTGGTGGCAGGCCCAGGGAATGAGCAGTTCTTC
CDR3: CASSLVAGPGNEQFF
D: .
V: TRBV5-5
J: TRBJ2-1
size: .

DNA: TGCAGTGCTAGAGAAGGGGGCGCTTTCAATGAGCAGTTCTTC
CDR3: CSAREGGAFNEQFF
D: TRBD1
V: TRBV20-1
J: TRBJ2-1
size: few

DNA: TGTGCCAGCAGCCGGACTAGCGGGGGGAACCTTGAAGAGACCCAGTACTTC
CDR3: CASSRTSGGNLEETQYF
D: TRBD2
V: TRBV7-2
J: TRBJ2-5
size: .